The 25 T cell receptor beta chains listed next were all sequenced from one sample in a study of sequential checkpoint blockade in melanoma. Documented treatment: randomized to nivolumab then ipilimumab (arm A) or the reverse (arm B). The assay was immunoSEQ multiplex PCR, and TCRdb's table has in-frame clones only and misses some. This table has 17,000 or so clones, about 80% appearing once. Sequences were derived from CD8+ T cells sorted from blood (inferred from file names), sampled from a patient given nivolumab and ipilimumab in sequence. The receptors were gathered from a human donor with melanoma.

CDR3: CASSPTSGRVYEQYF. CDR3 nucleotide sequence: TGTGCCAGCAGCCCAACTAGCGGGAGAGTCTACGAGCAGTACTTC. The J gene is TRBJ2-7, the V gene TRBV7-9, with TRBD2 matching over 11 bases. CDR1 and CDR2 (germline): SEHNR, FQNEAQ (reference sequence). V was pared by 5 bases and J by 3 bases, with 6 bases of the junction left unmatched. The CDR3 is 15 residues long. The whole variable domain, filled in from reference TRBV7-9 and TRBJ2-7, reads DTGVSQNPRHKITKRGQNVTFRCDPISEHNRLYWYRQTLGQGPEFLTYFQNEAQLEKSRLLSDRFSAERPKGSFSTLEIQRTEQGDSAMYLCASSPTSGRVYEQYFGPGTRLTVT.

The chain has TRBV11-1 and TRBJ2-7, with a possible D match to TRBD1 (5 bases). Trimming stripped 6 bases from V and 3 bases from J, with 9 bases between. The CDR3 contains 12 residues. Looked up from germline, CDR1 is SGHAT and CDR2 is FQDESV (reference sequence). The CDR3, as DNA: TGTGCCAGCAGTCCCCAGGGCTACGAGCAGTACTTC. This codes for CASSPQGYEQYF.

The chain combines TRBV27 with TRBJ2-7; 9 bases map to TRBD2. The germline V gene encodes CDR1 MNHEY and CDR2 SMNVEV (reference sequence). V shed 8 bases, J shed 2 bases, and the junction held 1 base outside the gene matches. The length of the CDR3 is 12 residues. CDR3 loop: CASGTSTYEQYF. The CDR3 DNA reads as TGTGCCAGCGGGACTAGCACCTACGAGCAGTACTTC.

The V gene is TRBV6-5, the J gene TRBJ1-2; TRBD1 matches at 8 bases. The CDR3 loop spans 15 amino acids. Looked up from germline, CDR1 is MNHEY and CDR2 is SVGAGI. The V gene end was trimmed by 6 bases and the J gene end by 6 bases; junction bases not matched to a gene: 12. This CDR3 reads CASRHPGQDRDGYTF. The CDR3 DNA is TGTGCCAGCAGACACCCGGGACAGGATCGGGATGGCTACACCTTC.

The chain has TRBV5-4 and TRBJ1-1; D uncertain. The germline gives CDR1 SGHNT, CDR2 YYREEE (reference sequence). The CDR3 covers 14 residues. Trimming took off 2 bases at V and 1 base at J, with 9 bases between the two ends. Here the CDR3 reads CASSFGRTNTEAFF. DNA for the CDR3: TGTGCCAGCAGCTTTGGGAGGACGAACACTGAAGCTTTCTTT.

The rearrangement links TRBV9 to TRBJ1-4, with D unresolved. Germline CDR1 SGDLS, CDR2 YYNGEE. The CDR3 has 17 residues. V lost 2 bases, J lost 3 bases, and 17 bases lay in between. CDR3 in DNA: TGTGCCAGCAGCGTCATGGGGTCTACGGGATCTAATGAAAAACTGTTTTTT. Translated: CASSVMGSTGSNEKLFF.

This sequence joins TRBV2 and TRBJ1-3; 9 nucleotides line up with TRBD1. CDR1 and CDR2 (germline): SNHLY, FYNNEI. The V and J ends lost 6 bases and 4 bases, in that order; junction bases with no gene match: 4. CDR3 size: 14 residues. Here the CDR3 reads CASRDRGGGNTIYF. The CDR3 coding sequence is TGTGCCAGCAGGGACAGGGGTGGCGGAAACACCATATATTTT.

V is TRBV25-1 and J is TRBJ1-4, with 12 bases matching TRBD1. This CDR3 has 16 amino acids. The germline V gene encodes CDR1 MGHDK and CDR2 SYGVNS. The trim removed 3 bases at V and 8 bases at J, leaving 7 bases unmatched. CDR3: CASSDWDRGRLEKLFF. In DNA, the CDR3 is TGTGCCAGCAGTGATTGGGACAGGGGGCGGTTAGAAAAACTGTTTTTT.

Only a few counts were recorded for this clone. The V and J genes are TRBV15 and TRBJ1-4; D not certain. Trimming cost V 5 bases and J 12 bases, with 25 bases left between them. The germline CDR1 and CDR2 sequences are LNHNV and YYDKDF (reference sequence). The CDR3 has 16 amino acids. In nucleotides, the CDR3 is TGTGCCACCAGCGGGAGGGAACGACCCATTCGGTATGAACTGTTTTTT. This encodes CATSGRERPIRYELFF.

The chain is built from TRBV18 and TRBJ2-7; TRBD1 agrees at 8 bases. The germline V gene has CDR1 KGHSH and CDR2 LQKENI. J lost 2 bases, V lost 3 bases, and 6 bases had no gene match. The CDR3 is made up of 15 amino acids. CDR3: CASSPGRTGTYEQYF. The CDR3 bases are TGTGCCAGCTCACCGGGCCGGACAGGGACCTACGAGCAGTACTTC. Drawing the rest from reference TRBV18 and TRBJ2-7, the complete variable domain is NAGVMQNPRHLVRRRGQEARLRCSPMKGHSHVYWYRQLPEEGLKFMVYLQKENIIDESGMPKERFSAEFPKEGPSILRIQQVVRGDSAAYFCASSPGRTGTYEQYFGPGTRLTVT.

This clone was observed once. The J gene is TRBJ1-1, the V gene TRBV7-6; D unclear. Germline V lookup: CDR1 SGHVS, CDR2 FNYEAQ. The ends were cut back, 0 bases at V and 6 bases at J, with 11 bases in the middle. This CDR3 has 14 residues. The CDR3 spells CASSLAWGGSEAFF. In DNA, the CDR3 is TGTGCCAGCAGCTTAGCGTGGGGAGGGTCTGAAGCTTTCTTT.

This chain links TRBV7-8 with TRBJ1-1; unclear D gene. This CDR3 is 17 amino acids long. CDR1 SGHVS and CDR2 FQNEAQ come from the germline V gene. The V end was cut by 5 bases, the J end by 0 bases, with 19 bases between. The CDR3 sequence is CASSVRELVRLNTEAFF. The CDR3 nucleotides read TGTGCCAGCAGCGTGAGGGAATTGGTCAGGCTGAACACTGAAGCTTTCTTT.

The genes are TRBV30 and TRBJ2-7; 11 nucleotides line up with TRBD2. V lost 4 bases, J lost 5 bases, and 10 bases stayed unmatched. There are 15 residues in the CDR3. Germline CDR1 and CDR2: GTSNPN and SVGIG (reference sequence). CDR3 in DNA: TGTGCCTGGACGATGGGACTAGCGGTAAGGGACGAGCAGTACTTC. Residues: CAWTMGLAVRDEQYF.

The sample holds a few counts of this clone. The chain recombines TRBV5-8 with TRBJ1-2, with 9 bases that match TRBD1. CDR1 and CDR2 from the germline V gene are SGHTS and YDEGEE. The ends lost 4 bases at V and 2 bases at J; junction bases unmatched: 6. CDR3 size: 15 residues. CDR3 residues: CASSAFGTGNYGYTF. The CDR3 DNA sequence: TGTGCCAGCAGCGCGTTCGGGACAGGGAACTATGGCTACACCTTC.

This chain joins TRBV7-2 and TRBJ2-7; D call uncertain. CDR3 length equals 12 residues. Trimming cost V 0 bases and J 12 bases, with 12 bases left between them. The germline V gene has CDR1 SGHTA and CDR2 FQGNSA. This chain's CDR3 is CASSLADLRLYF. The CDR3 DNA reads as TGTGCCAGCAGCTTAGCGGATTTGCGGCTGTACTTC.

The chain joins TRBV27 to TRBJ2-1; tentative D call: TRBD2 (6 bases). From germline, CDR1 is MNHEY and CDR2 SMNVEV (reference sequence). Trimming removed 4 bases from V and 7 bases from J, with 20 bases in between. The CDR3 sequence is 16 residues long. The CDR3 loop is CASSSPGEVVSNEQFF. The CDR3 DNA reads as TGTGCCAGCAGTTCGCCGGGGGAGGTGGTTTCAAATGAGCAGTTCTTC.

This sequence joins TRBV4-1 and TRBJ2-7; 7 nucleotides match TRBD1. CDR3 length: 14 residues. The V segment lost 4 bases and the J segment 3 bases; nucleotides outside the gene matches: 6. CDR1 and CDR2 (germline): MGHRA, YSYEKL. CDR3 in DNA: TGCGCCAGCAGCCTTCCGGGACAGAACTACGAGCAGTACTTC. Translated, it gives CASSLPGQNYEQYF.

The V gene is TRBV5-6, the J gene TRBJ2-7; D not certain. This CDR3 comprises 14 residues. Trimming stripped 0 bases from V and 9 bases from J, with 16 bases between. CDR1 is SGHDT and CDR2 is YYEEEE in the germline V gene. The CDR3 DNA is TGTGCCAGCAGCTTGGACGGGTGGCCTACGAGGCAGTACTTC. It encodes CASSLDGWPTRQYF.

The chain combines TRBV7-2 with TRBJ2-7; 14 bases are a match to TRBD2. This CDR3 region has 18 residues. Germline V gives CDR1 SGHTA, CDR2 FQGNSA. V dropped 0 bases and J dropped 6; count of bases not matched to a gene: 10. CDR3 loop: CASSLALGLAGGLGEQYF. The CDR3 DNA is TGTGCCAGCAGCTTAGCGCTAGGACTAGCGGGAGGCCTGGGCGAGCAGTACTTC. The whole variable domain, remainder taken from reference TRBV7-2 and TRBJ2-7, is GAGVSQSPSNKVTEKGKDVELRCDPISGHTALYWYRQSLGQGLEFLIYFQGNSAPDKSGLPSDRFSAERTGGSVSTLTIQRTQQEDSAVYLCASSLALGLAGGLGEQYFGPGTRLTVT.

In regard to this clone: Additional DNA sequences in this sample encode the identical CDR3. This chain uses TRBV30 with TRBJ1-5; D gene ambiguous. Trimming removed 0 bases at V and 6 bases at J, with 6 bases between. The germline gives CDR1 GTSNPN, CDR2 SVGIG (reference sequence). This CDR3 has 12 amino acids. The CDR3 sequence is CAWSVSGQPQHF. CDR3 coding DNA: TGTGCCTGGAGTGTGTCGGGTCAGCCCCAGCATTTT. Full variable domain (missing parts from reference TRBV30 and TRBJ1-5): SQTIHQWPATLVQPVGSPLSLECTVEGTSNPNLYWYRQAAGRGLQLLFYSVGIGQISSEVPQNLSASRPQDRQFILSSKKLLLSDSGFYLCAWSVSGQPQHFGDGTRLSIL.

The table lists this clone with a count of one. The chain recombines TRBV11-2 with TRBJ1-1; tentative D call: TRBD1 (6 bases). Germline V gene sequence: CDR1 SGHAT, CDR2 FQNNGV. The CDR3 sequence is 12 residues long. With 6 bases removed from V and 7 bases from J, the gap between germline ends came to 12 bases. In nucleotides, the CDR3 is TGTGCCAGCAGTTACGGACAGAATGAAGCTTTCTTT. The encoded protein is CASSYGQNEAFF.

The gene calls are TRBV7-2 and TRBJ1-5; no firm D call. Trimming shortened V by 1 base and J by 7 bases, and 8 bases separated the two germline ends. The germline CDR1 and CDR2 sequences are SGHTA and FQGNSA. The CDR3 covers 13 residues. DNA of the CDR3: TGTGCCAGCAGCTTAGTGGCGGTGCAGCCCCAGCATTTT. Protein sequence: CASSLVAVQPQHF.

DNA for the CDR3: TGTGCCAGCAGATCCGGGACAGGGTCTGGCGAGCAGTACTTC. As protein: CASRSGTGSGEQYF. This chain links TRBV7-9 with TRBJ2-7; 9 bases are a match to TRBD1. V lost 6 bases and J lost 6; bases outside the gene matches: 9. CDR3 length: 14 amino acids. Germline V gene data show CDR1 as SEHNR and CDR2 as FQNEAQ (reference sequence).

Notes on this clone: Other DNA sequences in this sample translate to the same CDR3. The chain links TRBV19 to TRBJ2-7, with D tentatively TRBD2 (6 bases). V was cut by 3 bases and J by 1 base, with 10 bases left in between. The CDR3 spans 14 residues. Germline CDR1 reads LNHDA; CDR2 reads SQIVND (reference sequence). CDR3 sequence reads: CASSIGGLSYEQYF. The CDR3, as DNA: TGTGCCAGTAGTATCGGGGGACTTTCCTACGAGCAGTACTTC. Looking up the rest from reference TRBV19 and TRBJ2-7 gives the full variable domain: DGGITQSPKYLFRKEGQNVTLSCEQNLNHDAMYWYRQDPGQGLRLIYYSQIVNDFQKGDIAEGYSVSREKKESFPLTVTSAQKNPTAFYLCASSIGGLSYEQYFGPGTRLTVT.

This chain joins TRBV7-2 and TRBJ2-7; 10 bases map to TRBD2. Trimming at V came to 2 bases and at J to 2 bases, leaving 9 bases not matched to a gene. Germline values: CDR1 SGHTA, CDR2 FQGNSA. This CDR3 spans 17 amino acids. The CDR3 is CASSLSGLSGRAYEQYF. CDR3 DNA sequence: TGTGCCAGCAGCTTATCGGGACTGAGCGGGAGGGCCTACGAGCAGTACTTC.